This passage covers 16 T cell receptor beta chains from one sample sequenced in a study of T-cell reconstitution after alpha-beta-depleted transplantation in children. It was with unique molecular identifiers that the TCRbeta library was prepared. TCRdb ran MiXCR on the PCR reads and lists one entry per CDR3 protein. The sample records under 100,000 distinct CDR3 sequences, 15% to 17% being singletons. The sequencing used PBMCs, mostly from graft donor cells, collected 180 days after TCRalphabeta/CD19-depleted stem cell transplant. The receptors originated from a male patient between 2 and 10 years old who had a stem cell transplant for acute lymphoblastic leukemia, so the T cells may come from the graft donor.

This chain links TRBV7-9 with TRBJ2-7, with 10 bases lining up with TRBD1. Germline CDR1 is SEHNR and CDR2 is FQNEAQ (reference sequence). The length of the CDR3 is 14 residues. V was clipped by 8 bases and J by 4 bases; unmatched bases: 8. The CDR3 DNA is TGTGCCAGCCGGGACAGGGGCTCGACTTACGAGCAGTACTTC. Encoded protein: CASRDRGSTYEQYF. The full variable domain, completed using reference TRBV7-9 and TRBJ2-7, is DTGVSQNPRHKITKRGQNVTFRCDPISEHNRLYWYRQTLGQGPEFLTYFQNEAQLEKSRLLSDRFSAERPKGSFSTLEIQRTEQGDSAMYLCASRDRGSTYEQYFGPGTRLTVT.

This chain links TRBV20-1 with TRBJ2-7; the match to TRBD1 covers 7 bases. Trimming removed 0 bases from V and 5 bases from J; junction bases left unmatched: 13. Germline-derived CDR1 and CDR2 are DFQATT and SNEGSKA (reference sequence). The CDR3 spans 16 residues. The CDR3 nucleotides read TGCAGTGCTAGAGATCCCTTTAGGGGGCGAATGGACGAGCAGTACTTC. It is translated as CSARDPFRGRMDEQYF.

There are a few counts of this clonotype. The V and J genes are TRBV18 and TRBJ2-1, with unresolved D. V lost 5 bases to trimming and J lost 6 bases, with 8 bases between them. CDR1 is KGHSH and CDR2 is LQKENI in the germline V gene. The CDR3 extends over 12 amino acids. In DNA, the CDR3 is TGTGCCAGCTCAGCCGCCGGCAATGAGCAGTTCTTC. It encodes CASSAAGNEQFF.

This clonotype was counted only a few times. This sequence joins TRBV7-9 and TRBJ2-5; no reliable D call. The V gene lost 1 base and the J gene lost 5 bases, with 8 bases spanning the gap. CDR1 and CDR2 (germline): SEHNR, FQNEAQ (reference sequence). The length of the CDR3 is 13 residues. The CDR3 spells CASSLEVVETQYF. DNA for the CDR3: TGTGCCAGCAGCTTAGAGGTAGTGGAGACCCAGTACTTC.

This clonotype showed up just a few times. The rearrangement joins TRBV6-4 to TRBJ1-3, with TRBD1 matching 10 bases. V shed 5 bases and J 0 bases; nucleotides not matched to a gene: 19. CDR1 is MRHNA, CDR2 SNTAGT, per germline. This CDR3 spans 21 amino acids. The CDR3 here is CASSLYFGTGETSCSGNTIYF. CDR3 DNA sequence: TGTGCCAGCAGTCTTTACTTCGGGACAGGGGAAACCTCGTGCTCTGGAAACACCATATATTTT.

This clonotype showed up just a few times. The V gene is TRBV7-9, the J gene TRBJ2-4; 7 bases are a match to TRBD1. The CDR3 is 17 amino acids. V dropped 3 bases and J dropped 4; count of bases not matched to a gene: 12. Germline V gene lookup returns CDR1 SEHNR and CDR2 FQNEAQ (reference sequence). In DNA form, the CDR3 reads TGTGCCAGCAGCTTCAATTCCCGGGACAGAGATAAAAACATTCAGTACTTC. Its protein product is CASSFNSRDRDKNIQYF.

This clonotype was counted between two and nine times. The chain links TRBV5-1 to TRBJ2-3; D uncertain. Trimming removed 0 bases at V and 4 bases at J, with 3 bases between. Germline V gene sequence: CDR1 SGHRS, CDR2 YFSETQ. The CDR3 sequence is 12 residues long. CDR3: CASSLDPDTQYF. The CDR3 DNA sequence: TGCGCCAGCAGCTTGGACCCAGATACGCAGTATTTT.

This clonotype occurred a few times. V is TRBV6-2 or TRBV6-3 and J is TRBJ1-5; TRBD1 aligns across 7 bases. The CDR3 runs to 16 residues. With V trimmed by 2 bases and J by 4 bases, 8 bases remained unmatched. The germline V gene has CDR1 MNHEY and CDR2 SVGEGT. Written as DNA, the CDR3 is TGTGCCAGCAGTTACCCCACGGGACAGCATAATCAGCCCCAGCATTTT. Protein: CASSYPTGQHNQPQHF.

The chain carries TRBV15 and TRBJ2-7; 7 bases are shared with TRBD1. From germline, CDR1 is LNHNV and CDR2 YYDKDF (reference sequence). Germline trimming cut 1 base from V and 2 bases from J; bases unmatched to any gene: 5. The CDR3 contains 15 residues. For the CDR3, the DNA is TGTGCCACCAGCAGAGGAGGGGGCTACACCTACGAGCAGTACTTC. Encoded protein: CATSRGGGYTYEQYF.

The rearrangement links TRBV7-8 to TRBJ2-1, with 11 bases that match TRBD1. The CDR3 has 16 amino acids. The ends lost 5 bases at V and 8 bases at J; junction bases unmatched: 11. The germline gives CDR1 SGHVS, CDR2 FQNEAQ. The CDR3 loop reads CASSEVPGQGVDEQFF. DNA of the CDR3: TGTGCCAGCAGCGAAGTCCCGGGACAGGGGGTCGATGAGCAGTTCTTC.

The J gene is TRBJ2-1, the V gene TRBV2; 11 nucleotides agree with TRBD2. With 6 bases clipped from V and 2 bases from J, the junction kept 6 bases outside the gene matches. The CDR3 is made up of 16 amino acids. Per the germline V gene, CDR1 is SNHLY and CDR2 is FYNNEI. The CDR3 nucleotides are TGTGCCAGCAGGTCCGGGACTAGCGGCCCCTACAATGAGCAGTTCTTC. Its translation is CASRSGTSGPYNEQFF.

This clonotype appeared a few times. V is TRBV7-9 and J is TRBJ2-2, with TRBD2 identical over 14 bases. J gave up 0 bases and V 5 bases, and 11 bases lay outside the gene matches. The CDR3 is made up of 20 amino acids. Germline loops: CDR1 SEHNR, CDR2 FQNEAQ (reference sequence). CDR3 sequence reads: CASSRLSGLAGGANTGELFF. Here the CDR3 DNA reads TGTGCCAGCAGCCGGCTTTCCGGACTAGCGGGGGGCGCGAACACCGGGGAGCTGTTTTTT.

V is TRBV20-1 and J is TRBJ2-7; TRBD2 might be the D (7 bases). Germline V lookup: CDR1 DFQATT, CDR2 SNEGSKA (reference sequence). The CDR3 spans 14 residues. V was trimmed by 6 bases and J by 5 bases, leaving 20 bases between them. The CDR3 sequence: CSARVLGGGHEQYF. The DNA of the CDR3 is TGCAGTGCCCGGGTTCTTGGGGGGGGGCACGAGCAGTACTTC.

The chain has TRBV5-1 and TRBJ2-7, with no clear D. Germline CDR1 SGHRS, CDR2 YFSETQ. The CDR3 covers 14 residues. The ends were cut back, 1 base at V and 5 bases at J, with 13 bases in the middle. The CDR3, as DNA: TGCGCCAGCAGCTTGCCATCCTCGGGCGACGAGCAGTACTTC. Residues: CASSLPSSGDEQYF. Complete variable domain (other parts from reference TRBV5-1 and TRBJ2-7): KAGVTQTPRYLIKTRGQQVTLSCSPISGHRSVSWYQQTPGQGLQFLFEYFSETQRNKGNFPGRFSGRQFSNSRSEMNVSTLELGDSALYLCASSLPSSGDEQYFGPGTRLTVT.

This rearrangement joins TRBV14 to TRBJ2-3; D gene ambiguous. Per germline, CDR1 SGHDN and CDR2 FVKESK. The CDR3 consists of 11 residues. V was clipped by 0 bases and J by 11 bases, with 6 bases between them. The CDR3 spells CASSQDLMQYF. The CDR3 DNA reads TGTGCCAGCAGCCAAGATTTGATGCAGTATTTT.

This clonotype has at least ten counts. The chain uses TRBV12-3 or TRBV12-4 and TRBJ1-6; TRBD1 matches 7 bases. V gave up 6 bases and J gave up 5 bases; unmatched junction bases: 4. This CDR3 has 14 residues. The CDR3 DNA sequence: TGTGCCAGCAGCCAGACAGGGAATAATTCACCCCTCCACTTT. Amino acids: CASSQTGNNSPLHF.